These T cell receptor beta chains were read from a single sample in a study of shared clonotypes between healthy human individuals. The repertoire was sequenced with immunoSEQ multiplex PCR; TCRdb's copy has only in-frame clones and lacks some. The profile shows about 1 million clones, roughly 80% of them singletons. The specimen was memory CD4+ T cells sorted from blood. The receptors were sampled from a man aged 18-30 years in good health. CDR3s include the opening cysteine and the closing phenylalanine or tryptophan. Fields, in order: J gene, D gene, V gene, clone size, CDR3 protein, CDR3 DNA. D genes are given only for firm matches. Clone size appears in some rows only: once, few, many, or a class for an expanded clone.

j_gene: TRBJ1-2; d_gene: NA; v_gene: TRBV4-2; abundance: few; CDR3aa: CASSQEVTGGVSGYTF; CDR3nt: TGTGCCAGCAGCCAAGAAGTCACGGGGGGCGTCTCTGGCTACACCTTC
j_gene: TRBJ2-5; d_gene: TRBD1; v_gene: TRBV5-6; abundance: NA; CDR3aa: CASSGAGTAETQYF; CDR3nt: TGTGCCAGCAGCGGGGCCGGGACAGCGGAGACCCAGTACTTC
j_gene: TRBJ2-1; d_gene: TRBD2; v_gene: TRBV18; abundance: NA; CDR3aa: CASGPGGASSYNEQFF; CDR3nt: TGTGCCAGCGGTCCCGGGGGGGCAAGCTCCTACAATGAGCAGTTCTTC
j_gene: TRBJ2-7; d_gene: TRBD2; v_gene: TRBV27; abundance: NA; CDR3aa: CARGKRMTSGRARDEQYF; CDR3nt: TGTGCCAGGGGGAAGAGGATGACTAGCGGGAGGGCCCGTGACGAGCAGTACTTC
j_gene: TRBJ2-1; d_gene: TRBD2; v_gene: TRBV30; abundance: NA; CDR3aa: CAWSALAVYNEQFF; CDR3nt: TGTGCCTGGAGTGCACTAGCGGTATACAATGAGCAGTTCTTC
j_gene: TRBJ1-2; d_gene: TRBD1; v_gene: TRBV30; abundance: NA; CDR3aa: CAWRKVGTGGGYTF; CDR3nt: TGTGCCTGGAGGAAAGTCGGGACAGGGGGAGGCTACACCTTC
j_gene: TRBJ2-2; d_gene: TRBD1; v_gene: TRBV23-1; abundance: NA; CDR3aa: CASSVQGVCEIGELFF; CDR3nt: TGCGCCAGCAGTGTCCAGGGGGTCTGTGAAATCGGGGAGCTGTTTTTT
j_gene: TRBJ1-2; d_gene: TRBD1; v_gene: TRBV7-2; abundance: once; CDR3aa: CASSPDRGYGYTF; CDR3nt: TGTGCCAGCAGCCCAGACAGGGGATATGGCTACACCTTC
j_gene: TRBJ2-3; d_gene: NA; v_gene: TRBV4-3; abundance: NA; CDR3aa: CASSQELPDDTQYF; CDR3nt: TGCGCCAGCAGCCAAGAATTGCCAGATGATACGCAGTATTTT
j_gene: TRBJ2-2; d_gene: TRBD2; v_gene: TRBV6-1; abundance: few; CDR3aa: CASKGLAGNTGELFF; CDR3nt: TGTGCCAGCAAAGGGCTAGCGGGGAACACCGGGGAGCTGTTTTTT
j_gene: TRBJ1-6; d_gene: NA; v_gene: TRBV27; abundance: NA; CDR3aa: CASSFMRNNSPLHF; CDR3nt: TGTGCCAGCAGTTTTATGCGGAATAATTCACCCCTCCACTTT
j_gene: TRBJ2-7; d_gene: TRBD1; v_gene: TRBV9; abundance: NA; CDR3aa: CASTAGQGGNEQYF; CDR3nt: TGTGCCAGCACCGCGGGACAGGGGGGCAACGAGCAGTACTTC
j_gene: TRBJ2-7; d_gene: TRBD1; v_gene: TRBV4-1; abundance: NA; CDR3aa: CASSQPGQGFYEQYF; CDR3nt: TGCGCCAGCAGCCAACCGGGACAGGGCTTCTACGAGCAGTACTTC
j_gene: TRBJ2-3; d_gene: NA; v_gene: TRBV13; abundance: few; CDR3aa: CASRERGAGTDTQYF; CDR3nt: TGTGCCAGCAGGGAACGGGGGGCCGGCACAGATACGCAGTATTTT
j_gene: TRBJ2-5; d_gene: NA; v_gene: TRBV10-3; abundance: NA; CDR3aa: CAIRGTHEETQYF; CDR3nt: TGTGCCATCAGGGGGACCCACGAAGAGACCCAGTACTTC
j_gene: TRBJ2-3; d_gene: NA; v_gene: TRBV28; abundance: NA; CDR3aa: CASSPGAGLTDTQYF; CDR3nt: TGTGCCAGCAGTCCAGGGGCAGGGCTCACAGATACGCAGTATTTT
j_gene: TRBJ2-5; d_gene: NA; v_gene: TRBV5-1; abundance: NA; CDR3aa: CASRAGEETQYF; CDR3nt: TGCGCCAGCAGGGCAGGGGAAGAGACCCAGTACTTC
j_gene: TRBJ2-7; d_gene: NA; v_gene: TRBV9; abundance: NA; CDR3aa: CASSVSGGLGEQYF; CDR3nt: TGTGCCAGCAGCGTATCTGGTGGTCTGGGTGAGCAGTACTTC
j_gene: TRBJ1-1; d_gene: TRBD1; v_gene: TRBV28; abundance: once; CDR3aa: CASSLQKTGKTEAFF; CDR3nt: TGTGCCAGCAGCCTTCAAAAGACAGGGAAGACTGAAGCTTTCTTT